This T cell receptor beta chain was identified during a study of T cells after yellow fever vaccination. Study-wide results and caveats: Once the booster was given, most primary-vaccination clones reappeared, at about 97% for CD4 and 85% to 90% for CD8.

About this clonotype itself: Its antigen is unknown.

As TCR cDNA was made by 5'RACE template switching, a universal primer site and UMIs were added. TCRdb fed the 5' RACE reads into MiXCR, producing one record per CDR3 protein. The table includes 500,000 to 650,000 distinct CDR3 sequences, around 12% detected once. Germline V gene sequence: CDR1 MNHNS, CDR2 SASEGT. The junction had 11 bases not matched to a gene; V was cut back by 6 bases and J by 8 bases. There are 15 residues in the CDR3. The TCR sequence derives from a young man who received the YFV17D yellow fever vaccine. V is TRBV6-1 and J is TRBJ2-1; TRBD2 matches 9 bases. The sequences come from PBMCs, collected on the day of the yellow fever booster vaccination. The CDR3 here is CASRMWREGRYEQFF. The CDR3 nucleotides are TGTGCCAGCAGAATGTGGCGGGAGGGCCGATATGAGCAGTTCTTC.